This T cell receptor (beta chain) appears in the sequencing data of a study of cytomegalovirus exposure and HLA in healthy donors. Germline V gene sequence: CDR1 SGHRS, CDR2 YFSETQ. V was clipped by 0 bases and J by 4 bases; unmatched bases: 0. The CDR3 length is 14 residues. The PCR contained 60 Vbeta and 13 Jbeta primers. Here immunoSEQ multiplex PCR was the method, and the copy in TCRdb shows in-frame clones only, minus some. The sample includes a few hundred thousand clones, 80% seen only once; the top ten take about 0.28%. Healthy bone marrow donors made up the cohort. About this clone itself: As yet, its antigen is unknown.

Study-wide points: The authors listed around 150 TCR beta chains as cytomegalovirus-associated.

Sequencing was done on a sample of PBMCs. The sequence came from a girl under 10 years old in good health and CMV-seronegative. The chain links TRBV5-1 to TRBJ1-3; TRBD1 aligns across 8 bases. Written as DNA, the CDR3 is TGCGCCAGCAGCTTGGACAGGGGGGGAAACACCATATATTTT. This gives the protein CASSLDRGGNTIYF.